This T cell receptor (beta chain) was identified during a study of blood T cells in healthy people across ages. For the second PCR, which ran for 7 to 11 cycles, a sample-barcoded 5' primer and a J-beta primer mix were used. TCRdb redid the calling of the 5' RACE reads with MiXCR, one entry per CDR3 protein. The table lists about 800,000 distinct CDR3 sequences, roughly 25% of them singletons, with around 3.6% in the top ten. Unmatched junction bases numbered 10, after V lost 3 bases and J lost 7 bases. Per the germline V gene, CDR1 is SGDLS and CDR2 is YYNGEE. The CDR3 is made up of 16 amino acids. These records were also assigned to another study, of T cells of mothers and their children. That paper adds: Related mother and child pairs showed slightly greater overlap (not significant) than unrelated pairs did.

This chain joins TRBV9 and TRBJ2-2; 9 positions agree with TRBD2. The TCR sequence derives from a boy aged 5-17 years in good health. What was sequenced was blood. This chain's CDR3 is CASSGTAGGPIGELFF. CDR3 in DNA: TGTGCCAGCAGCGGGACGGCGGGAGGGCCGATCGGGGAGCTGTTTTTT.